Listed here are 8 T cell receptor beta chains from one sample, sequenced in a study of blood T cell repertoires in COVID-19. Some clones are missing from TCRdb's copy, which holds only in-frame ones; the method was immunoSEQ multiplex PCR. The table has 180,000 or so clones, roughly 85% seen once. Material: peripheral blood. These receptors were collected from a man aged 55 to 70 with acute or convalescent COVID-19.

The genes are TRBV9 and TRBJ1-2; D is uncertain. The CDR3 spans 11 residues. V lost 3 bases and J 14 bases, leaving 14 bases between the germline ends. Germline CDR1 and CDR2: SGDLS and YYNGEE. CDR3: CASSAPPVWTF. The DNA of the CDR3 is TGTGCCAGCAGCGCCCCTCCGGTCTGGACCTTC.

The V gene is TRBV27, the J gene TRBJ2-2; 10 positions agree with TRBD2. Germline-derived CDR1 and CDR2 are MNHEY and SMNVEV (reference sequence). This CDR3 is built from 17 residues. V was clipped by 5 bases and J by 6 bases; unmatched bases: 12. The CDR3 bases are TGTGCCAGCAGTCCCCCCCCGGGACTAGCGCGTTCCGGGGAGCTGTTTTTT. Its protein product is CASSPPPGLARSGELFF.

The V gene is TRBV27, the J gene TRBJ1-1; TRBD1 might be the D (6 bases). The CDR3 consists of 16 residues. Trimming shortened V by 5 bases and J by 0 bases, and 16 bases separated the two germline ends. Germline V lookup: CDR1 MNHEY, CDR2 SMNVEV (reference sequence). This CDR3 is CASSAMGTSMNTEAFF. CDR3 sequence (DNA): TGTGCCAGCAGTGCAATGGGGACATCAATGAACACTGAAGCTTTCTTT.

CDR3 loop: CASSQRGQGAGELFF. CDR3 coding DNA: TGTGCCAGCAGCCAACGTGGACAGGGGGCCGGGGAGCTGTTTTTT. The chain has TRBV4-2 and TRBJ2-2, with 10 bases that match TRBD1. This CDR3 is built from 15 residues. The V gene's germline CDR1 is LGHNA and CDR2 YNFKEQ. Trimming took 2 bases from V and 6 from J; bases not matched to a gene: 3.

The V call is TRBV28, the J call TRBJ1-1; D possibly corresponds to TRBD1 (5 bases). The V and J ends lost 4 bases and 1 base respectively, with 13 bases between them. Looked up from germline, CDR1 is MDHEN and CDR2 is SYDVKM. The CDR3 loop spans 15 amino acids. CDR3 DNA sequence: TGTGCCAGCAGTTGGCGTGGGGGGGGGAACACTGAAGCTTTCTTT. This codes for CASSWRGGGNTEAFF.

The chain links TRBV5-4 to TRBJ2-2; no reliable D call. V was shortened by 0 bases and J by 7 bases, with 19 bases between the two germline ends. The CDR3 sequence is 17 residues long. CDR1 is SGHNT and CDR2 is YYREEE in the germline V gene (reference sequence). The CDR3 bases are TGTGCCAGCAGCTTGGGTCTAGACCCCAGCCTGAGCGGGGAGCTGTTTTTT. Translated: CASSLGLDPSLSGELFF.

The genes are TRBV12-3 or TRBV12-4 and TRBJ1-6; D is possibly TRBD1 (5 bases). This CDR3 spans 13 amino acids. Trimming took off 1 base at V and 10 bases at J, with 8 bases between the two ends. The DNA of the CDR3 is TGTGCCAGCAGTTTAGGAACAGGCTCACCCCTCCACTTT. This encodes CASSLGTGSPLHF.

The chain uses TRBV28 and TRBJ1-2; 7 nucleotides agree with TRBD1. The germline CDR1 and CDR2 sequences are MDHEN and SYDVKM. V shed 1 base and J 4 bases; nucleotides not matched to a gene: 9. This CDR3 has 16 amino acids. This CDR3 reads CASSLSQGEDVYGYTF. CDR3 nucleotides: TGTGCCAGCAGTTTATCCCAGGGGGAGGACGTCTATGGCTACACCTTC.